What follows is one TCR beta chain and its context. Here immunoSEQ multiplex PCR was the method, and the copy in TCRdb shows in-frame clones only, minus some. The data show 650,000 to 950,000 clones, 70% to 90% seen once. This sample was included in a study of shared T cell receptors in the human thymus. Germline V gives CDR1 SGHRS, CDR2 YFSETQ. CDR3 length: 20 amino acids. J lost 4 bases, V lost 4 bases, and 19 bases had no gene match. The same specimen was also included in a second study, on human thymus T cells. As reported in that work: Among the donors, all were healthy Finnish infants having corrective surgery for congenital heart defects. Repertoires from thymus and blood appeared to show biased V and J gene usage. Related research described strongly overlapping thymic repertoires in unrelated people.

The chain combines TRBV5-1 with TRBJ2-2; 10 bases fit TRBD1. The TCR originated in a girl under three years old with a congenital heart defect. Material for sequencing was thymocytes. The CDR3 spells CASSPPRVGTGASGTGELFF. The DNA for the CDR3 is TGCGCCAGCAGCCCCCCAAGGGTGGGGACAGGGGCGAGCGGCACCGGGGAGCTGTTTTTT.